The source of this TCR beta chain is a study of T cell repertoires in cytomegalovirus infection. The sample holds many counts of this clonotype. The V gene lost 6 bases and the J gene lost 5 bases, with 14 bases spanning the gap. The CDR3 loop spans 14 amino acids. TCRdb reanalysed the reads using MiXCR and keeps one entry per CDR3 protein. The sample holds about 530,000 distinct CDR3 sequences, about 25% seen once. Sequenced input: PBMCs. This TCR derives from a human donor in good health (CMV status not recorded). Some clones in this sample may be carry-over from other donors' samples. V is TRBV12-3 or TRBV12-4 and J is TRBJ2-1; the D is unclear. The chain's CDR3 is CASRSIASNNEQFF. The CDR3 region has the DNA TGTGCCAGCAGGTCCATAGCCTCTAACAATGAGCAGTTCTTC.